This TCR beta chain originates from a study of beta chain features in type 1 diabetes. Study-wide results and limits: Type 1 diabetes patients had TCRB CDR3s that were shorter (moderately but significantly so) in all four CD4+ subsets.

Every isolated RNA sample was fully reverse transcribed, so sequencing captured expressed TCRB transcripts. TCRdb's copy holds only in-frame clones and misses some; the assay was immunoSEQ multiplex PCR. The sample shows roughly 220,000 clones, approximately 16% of them seen only once. Notes on this clone: Its antigen is unidentified.

CDR3 length equals 15 residues. V was clipped by 1 base and J by 4 bases; unmatched bases: 7. CDR1 is SQVTM, CDR2 ANQGSEA, per germline. The receptor comes from a man aged 30 to 39 with type 1 diabetes. What was sequenced was naive CD4+ T cells from blood. This chain links TRBV29-1 with TRBJ1-2; 9 bases match TRBD1. The CDR3 nucleotides read TGCAGCGTTGAAGCATCGGCGACAGGGGGCTATGGCTACACCTTC. Translation: CSVEASATGGYGYTF. Full variable domain (rest looked up from reference TRBV29-1 and TRBJ1-2): SAVISQKPSRDICQRGTSLTIQCQVDSQVTMMFWYRQQPGQSLTLIATANQGSEATYESGFVIDKFPISRPNLTFSTLTVSNMSPEDSSIYLCSVEASATGGYGYTFGSGTRLTVV.